The 20 T cell receptor beta chains below all came from one sample that was sequenced in a study of memory B cells and T cells in multiple sclerosis. Clones were sequenced by immunoSEQ multiplex PCR, and TCRdb holds only the in-frame ones, with some missing. The sample has several thousand clones, about 60% seen once; the top ten hold roughly a third. Source material: memory (CD45RO+) CD8+ T cells from blood. These receptors were collected from a human donor with multiple sclerosis.

This chain connects TRBV7-6 to TRBJ1-3; D may be TRBD1 (5 bases). Trimming removed 3 bases at V and 12 bases at J, with 21 bases between. The CDR3 covers 15 residues. Germline V gene lookup returns CDR1 SGHVS and CDR2 FNYEAQ. As DNA, the CDR3 is TGTGCCAGCAGCTTGGGATCAGGGCAAAGACCCCTCATATATTTT. It codes for CASSLGSGQRPLIYF.

The rearrangement uses TRBV5-6 and TRBJ1-2; the D gene is possibly TRBD1 (6 bases). The CDR3 is 14 amino acids. V lost 1 base, J lost 8 bases, and 15 bases lay in between. From germline, CDR1 is SGHDT and CDR2 YYEEEE. Here the CDR3 DNA reads TGTGCCAGCAGCTTGTTGAGGGGGTCAGGAGGCTACACCTTC. Protein: CASSLLRGSGGYTF.

The gene calls are TRBV6-6 and TRBJ1-5; D may be TRBD1 (5 bases). The length of the CDR3 is 15 residues. The V gene lost 5 bases and the J gene lost 0 bases, with 11 bases spanning the gap. CDR1 and CDR2 from the germline V gene are MNHNY and SVGAGI (reference sequence). The CDR3 DNA reads as TGTGCCAGCAGTCCCCGGCAGGGTAGCAATCAGCCCCAGCATTTT. It specifies CASSPRQGSNQPQHF.

This clone turned up a few times. The chain employs TRBV11-2 and TRBJ1-6; D uncertain. CDR1 is SGHAT, CDR2 FQNNGV, per germline. The CDR3 spans 12 residues. The V end lost 5 bases, the J end lost 13 bases, and 12 bases lay between the germline ends. CDR3 in amino acids: CASSPEGFPLHF. In nucleotides, the CDR3 is TGTGCCAGCAGCCCAGAGGGTTTCCCCCTCCACTTT.

In this sample, this clone is medium-sized (0.01 to 0.1%). V and J are TRBV5-1 and TRBJ1-1, with 9 nucleotides matching TRBD1. V shed 4 bases, J shed 1 base, and the junction held 8 bases outside the gene matches. CDR1 is SGHRS and CDR2 is YFSETQ in the germline V gene. The CDR3 contains 16 residues. The CDR3 region has the DNA TGCGCCAGCAGCCGGGGTGACAGGGGGAGGAACACTGAAGCTTTCTTT. This gives the protein CASSRGDRGRNTEAFF.

The chain recombines TRBV10-3 with TRBJ2-1; 11 nucleotides align to TRBD1. Germline V lookup: CDR1 ENHRY, CDR2 SYGVKD. The CDR3 contains 15 residues. The V segment lost 11 bases and the J segment 5 bases; nucleotides outside the gene matches: 11. The CDR3 DNA reads TGTGCCGTCCGAGGGGGGACAGGGGGAGACAATGAGCAGTTCTTC. It codes for CAVRGGTGGDNEQFF.

This chain connects TRBV4-1 to TRBJ1-2; a weak D match, TRBD1 (5 bases). V lost 1 base, J lost 3 bases, and 9 bases lay in between. This CDR3 is built from 14 residues. Germline V gene data show CDR1 as MGHRA and CDR2 as YSYEKL. Here the CDR3 reads CASSQAPGDYGYTF. In nucleotides, the CDR3 is TGCGCCAGCAGCCAAGCTCCGGGGGACTATGGCTACACCTTC.

The count of this clone is one. The chain links TRBV7-9 to TRBJ2-1; the match to TRBD2 covers 14 bases. Germline V gives CDR1 SEHNR, CDR2 FQNEAQ (reference sequence). There are 15 residues in the CDR3. J gave up 7 bases and V 4 bases, and 3 bases lay outside the gene matches. CDR3 nucleotides: TGTGCCAGCAGCTCGACTAGCGGGGGGGGAAATGAGCAGTTCTTC. Amino acids: CASSSTSGGGNEQFF.

The gene calls are TRBV28 and TRBJ2-4; 7 nucleotides line up with TRBD1. The CDR3 is made up of 16 amino acids. CDR1 is MDHEN, CDR2 SYDVKM, per germline. The V gene end was trimmed by 4 bases and the J gene end by 5 bases; junction bases not matched to a gene: 11. The CDR3 nucleotides are TGTGCCAGCAGTTGGAAGAAAAGTACAGGGGAAAACATTCAGTACTTC. Encoded protein: CASSWKKSTGENIQYF.

The chain recombines TRBV27 with TRBJ2-3, with D tentatively TRBD1 (6 bases). The germline V gene encodes CDR1 MNHEY and CDR2 SMNVEV (reference sequence). The V and J ends lost 7 bases and 4 bases respectively, with 12 bases between them. The CDR3 covers 13 residues. The CDR3 sequence is CASMPRTADTQYF. CDR3 DNA sequence: TGTGCCAGCATGCCCAGGACAGCAGATACGCAGTATTTT.

This chain connects TRBV27 to TRBJ2-1; D perhaps matches TRBD2 (6 bases). The CDR3 loop spans 14 amino acids. The V end was cut by 6 bases, the J end by 6 bases, with 15 bases between. Germline values: CDR1 MNHEY, CDR2 SMNVEV (reference sequence). For the CDR3, the DNA is TGTGCCAGCAGCCTATCGCTAGCGACCAATGAGCAGTTCTTC. Translation: CASSLSLATNEQFF.

V and J are TRBV10-3 and TRBJ2-7; D unresolved. The CDR3 totals 13 residues. V gave up 6 bases and J gave up 2 bases, with 11 bases separating them. CDR1 ENHRY and CDR2 SYGVKD come from the germline V gene. The CDR3 protein is CAISKDSPYEQYF. CDR3 nucleotide sequence: TGTGCCATCAGCAAAGATAGTCCCTACGAGCAGTACTTC.

This clone was seen a few times. The chain has TRBV9 and TRBJ2-1; D possibly corresponds to TRBD2 (6 bases). Germline CDR1 SGDLS, CDR2 YYNGEE. The length of the CDR3 is 16 residues. Trimming removed 1 base at V and 8 bases at J, with 19 bases between. The CDR3 DNA is TGTGCCAGCAGCGTAAATAGCGGCCCCCAGGGTGATGAGCAGTTCTTC. Translation gives CASSVNSGPQGDEQFF.

This chain connects TRBV11-2 to TRBJ2-7; D ambiguous. Trimming removed 1 base at V and 2 bases at J, with 12 bases between. Germline CDR1 is SGHAT and CDR2 is FQNNGV. There are 15 residues in the CDR3. CDR3 loop: CASSLGGLSAYEQYF. The CDR3 nucleotides are TGTGCCAGCAGCTTAGGCGGCCTAAGCGCCTACGAGCAGTACTTC.

The chain recombines TRBV6-5 with TRBJ2-7; TRBD2 matches 7 bases. This CDR3 has 15 amino acids. The V and J ends lost 3 bases and 6 bases, in that order; junction bases with no gene match: 11. Germline V gene sequence: CDR1 MNHEY, CDR2 SVGAGI. This CDR3 is CASSYEYGGFGEQYF. The DNA for the CDR3 is TGTGCCAGCAGTTATGAGTACGGGGGGTTTGGCGAGCAGTACTTC.

The rearrangement links TRBV28 to TRBJ1-1, with 7 bases identical to TRBD1. There are 13 residues in the CDR3. V trimming: 6 bases; J trimming: 6 bases; junction bases outside the gene matches: 7. Germline V gives CDR1 MDHEN, CDR2 SYDVKM. Here the CDR3 reads CASRATGSPEAFF. For the CDR3, the DNA is TGTGCCAGCAGAGCGACAGGGAGCCCTGAAGCTTTCTTT. Full variable domain (outside the CDR3, taken from reference TRBV28 and TRBJ1-1): DVKVTQSSRYLVKRTGEKVFLECVQDMDHENMFWYRQDPGLGLRLIYFSYDVKMKEKGDIPEGYSVSREKKERFSLILESASTNQTSMYLCASRATGSPEAFFGQGTRLTVV.

The chain uses TRBV6-5 and TRBJ2-1; 9 nucleotides line up with TRBD1. This CDR3 comprises 14 residues. The trim removed 4 bases at V and 9 bases at J, leaving 7 bases unmatched. Germline loops: CDR1 MNHEY, CDR2 SVGAGI. CDR3 loop: CASSSGQGTSEQFF. The CDR3 bases are TGTGCCAGCAGTTCGGGACAGGGAACGAGTGAGCAGTTCTTC.

The J gene is TRBJ2-3, the V gene TRBV7-3; D is possibly TRBD1 (5 bases). The V and J ends lost 5 bases and 5 bases respectively, with 14 bases between them. This CDR3 is 14 amino acids long. Germline CDR1 is SGHTA and CDR2 is FQGTGA. The CDR3 nucleotides read TGTGCCAGCAGCCCAGACAGAGAGCTAGATACGCAGTATTTT. Protein: CASSPDRELDTQYF.

The J gene is TRBJ2-3, the V gene TRBV14; 12 bases line up with TRBD1. Germline V lookup: CDR1 SGHDN, CDR2 FVKESK. The CDR3 extends over 16 amino acids. After removal of 0 bases from V and 4 bases from J, the junction contained 2 bases not matched to a gene. CDR3: CASSQDWDRGPDTQYF. As DNA, the CDR3 is TGTGCCAGCAGCCAAGATTGGGACAGGGGGCCAGATACGCAGTATTTT. The whole variable domain, filled in from reference TRBV14 and TRBJ2-3, reads EAGVTQFPSHSVIEKGQTVTLRCDPISGHDNLYWYRRVMGKEIKFLLHFVKESKQDESGMPNNRFLAERTGGTYSTLKVQPAELEDSGVYFCASSQDWDRGPDTQYFGPGTRLTVL.

The chain couples TRBV9 to TRBJ2-7; 11 bases are shared with TRBD1. V shed 3 bases and J 3 bases; nucleotides not matched to a gene: 2. The CDR3 totals 14 residues. Germline V gene lookup returns CDR1 SGDLS and CDR2 YYNGEE. The CDR3 loop reads CASSGTGGDYEQYF. The CDR3 coding sequence is TGTGCCAGCAGCGGGACAGGGGGCGACTACGAGCAGTACTTC. Supplemented by reference TRBV9 and TRBJ2-7, the full variable domain reads DSGVTQTPKHLITATGQRVTLRCSPRSGDLSVYWYQQSLDQGLQFLIQYYNGEERAKGNILERFSAQQFPDLHSELNLSSLELGDSALYFCASSGTGGDYEQYFGPGTRLTVT.